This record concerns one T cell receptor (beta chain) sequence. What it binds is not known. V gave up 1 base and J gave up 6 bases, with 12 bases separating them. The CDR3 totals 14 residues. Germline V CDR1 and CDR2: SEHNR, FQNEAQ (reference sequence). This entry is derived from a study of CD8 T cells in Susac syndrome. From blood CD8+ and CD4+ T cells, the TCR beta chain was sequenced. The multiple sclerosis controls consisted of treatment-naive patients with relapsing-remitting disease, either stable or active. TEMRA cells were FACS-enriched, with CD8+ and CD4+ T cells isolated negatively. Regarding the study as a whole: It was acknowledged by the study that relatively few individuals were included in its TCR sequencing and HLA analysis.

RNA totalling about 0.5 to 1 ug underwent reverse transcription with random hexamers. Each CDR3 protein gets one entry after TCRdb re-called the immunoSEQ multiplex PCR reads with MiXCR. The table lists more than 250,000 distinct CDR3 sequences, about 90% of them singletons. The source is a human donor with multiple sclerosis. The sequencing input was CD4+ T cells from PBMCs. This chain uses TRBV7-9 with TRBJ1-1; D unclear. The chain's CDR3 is CASSLDRSLAEAFF. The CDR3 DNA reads TGTGCCAGCAGCTTAGACCGTTCACTAGCTGAAGCTTTCTTT.